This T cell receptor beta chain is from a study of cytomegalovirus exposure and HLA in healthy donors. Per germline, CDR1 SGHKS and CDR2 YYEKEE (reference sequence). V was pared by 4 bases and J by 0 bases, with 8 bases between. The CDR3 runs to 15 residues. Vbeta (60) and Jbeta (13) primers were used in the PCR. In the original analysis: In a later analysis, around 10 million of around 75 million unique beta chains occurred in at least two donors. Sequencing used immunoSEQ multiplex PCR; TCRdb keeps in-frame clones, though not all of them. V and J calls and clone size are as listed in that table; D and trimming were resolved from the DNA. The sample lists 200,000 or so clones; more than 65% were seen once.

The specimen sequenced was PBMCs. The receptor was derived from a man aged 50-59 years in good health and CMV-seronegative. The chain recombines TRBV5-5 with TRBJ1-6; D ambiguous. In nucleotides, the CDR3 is TGTGCCAGCAGCCATGAGAGCTCCTATAATTCACCCCTCCACTTT. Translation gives CASSHESSYNSPLHF.